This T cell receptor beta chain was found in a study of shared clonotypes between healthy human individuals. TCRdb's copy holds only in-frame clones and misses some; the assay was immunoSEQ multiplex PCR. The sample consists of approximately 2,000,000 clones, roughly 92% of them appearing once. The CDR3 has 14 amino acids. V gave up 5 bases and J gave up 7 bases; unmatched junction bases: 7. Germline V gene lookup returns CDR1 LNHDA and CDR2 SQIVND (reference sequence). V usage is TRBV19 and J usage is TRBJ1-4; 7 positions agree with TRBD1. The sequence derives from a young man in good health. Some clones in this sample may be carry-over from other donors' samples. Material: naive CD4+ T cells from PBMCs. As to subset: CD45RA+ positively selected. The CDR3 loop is CASSRDRDGEKLFF. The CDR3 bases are TGTGCCAGTAGTCGCGACAGGGACGGTGAAAAACTGTTTTTT.